This TCR beta chain was documented in a study of regulatory T cells in long-lasting Graves disease. The time point is: newly diagnosed GD, antithyroid drugs for less than 3 months. RNA from PBMCs was the source of the TCR library. This CDR3 contains 14 residues. CDR1 and CDR2 (germline): LGHDT, YNNKEL (reference sequence). J gave up 12 bases and V 5 bases, and 9 bases lay outside the gene matches. Libraries of TCR beta came from iRepertoire HTBI primers plus Arm-PCR of CDR3 regions. TCRdb fed the multiplex PCR reads into MiXCR, producing one record per CDR3 protein. Among a few hundred thousand distinct CDR3 sequences, 15% were seen once, and the ten largest hold approximately 7.6%. These data were also reused for a study on T cells in Graves' hyperthyroidism and ophthalmopathy.

The J gene is TRBJ2-1, the V gene TRBV3-1; 11 bases are a match to TRBD1. The source material was peripheral blood mononuclear cells (PBMCs), sampled at new diagnosis, from a patient treated with antithyroid drugs. The TCR originated in a woman in her forties with Graves disease. Here the CDR3 DNA reads TGTGCCAGCAGCAGACCGGGACAGGGGGAAGCGCAGTTCTTC. It yields the protein CASSRPGQGEAQFF.